These T cell receptor beta chains were read from a single sample in a study of Graves' ophthalmopathy and Graves' hyperthyroidism. TCRdb re-called the multiplex PCR reads with MiXCR, one entry per CDR3 protein. The profile shows hundreds of thousands of distinct CDR3 sequences, more than 40% of them singletons. Sequenced: peripheral blood. The receptors derive from an adult man with Graves' ophthalmopathy. CDR3s include the opening cysteine and the closing phenylalanine or tryptophan. The D gene is left open where the match is weak. Expanded clones are given a class, and other clones once, few, many or no size at all.

CASVETRGYTF | TGTGCCAGCGTTGAAACGCGGGGCTACACCTTC | TRBJ1-2 | . | 11 | . | TRBV25-1
CASSLDRASPLHF | TGTGCCAGTAGTCTGGACAGGGCTTCACCCCTCCACTTT | TRBJ1-6 | TRBD1 | 13 | . | TRBV19
CASGGQRTSGTGREGYTF | TGTGCTAGTGGTGGCCAAAGAACCTCCGGGACAGGAAGGGAGGGCTACACCTTC | TRBJ1-2 | TRBD1 | 18 | . | TRBV12-5
CASSQDRGEAFF | TGTGCCAGCAGCCAAGATCGGGGAGAAGCTTTCTTT | TRBJ1-1 | . | 12 | few | TRBV7-2
CASRQTGANVLTF | TGTGCCAGCAGACAGACCGGGGCCAACGTCCTGACTTTC | TRBJ2-6 | . | 13 | . | TRBV5-5
CSPGTGYEQYF | TGCAGTCCAGGGACAGGCTACGAGCAGTACTTC | TRBJ2-7 | TRBD1 | 11 | . | TRBV29-1
CASSGWTDYYGYTF | TGTGCCAGCAGCGGTTGGACGGACTACTATGGCTACACCTTC | TRBJ1-2 | . | 14 | many | TRBV7-8
CASRLSGRFVEAFF | TGTGCCAGCAGACTTAGCGGGAGGTTTGTCGAAGCTTTCTTT | TRBJ1-1 | . | 14 | . | TRBV7-9
CASSNTYRGDEKLFF | TGTGCCAGTAGCAACACCTACAGGGGAGACGAAAAACTGTTTTTT | TRBJ1-4 | TRBD1 | 15 | many | TRBV19
CASETGGEQYF | TGTGCCAGCGAAACAGGGGGCGAGCAGTACTTC | TRBJ2-7 | TRBD1 | 11 | . | TRBV25-1